These 23 T cell receptor beta chains originate from one sample sequenced in a study of cytomegalovirus exposure and HLA in healthy donors. The PCR contained 60 Vbeta and 13 Jbeta primers. The assay was immunoSEQ multiplex PCR, and TCRdb's table has in-frame clones only and misses some. The sample holds over 200,000 clones, approximately 90% seen once. The sequencing sample was made of PBMCs. These receptors all come from a woman younger than 35 in good health and CMV-seronegative.

This chain uses TRBV15 with TRBJ2-5, with 12 bases matching TRBD1. V was pared by 2 bases and J by 5 bases, with 3 bases of the junction left unmatched. There are 15 residues in the CDR3. Looked up from germline, CDR1 is LNHNV and CDR2 is YYDKDF (reference sequence). The CDR3 here is CATSRPGTGGETQYF. The CDR3 nucleotides read TGTGCCACCAGCAGACCAGGGACAGGGGGCGAGACCCAGTACTTC. Complete variable domain (other parts from reference TRBV15 and TRBJ2-5): DAMVIQNPRYQVTQFGKPVTLSCSQTLNHNVMYWYQQKSSQAPKLLFHYYDKDFNNEADTPDNFQSRRPNTSFCFLDIRSPGLGDTAMYLCATSRPGTGGETQYFGPGTRLLVL.

This sequence joins TRBV19 and TRBJ1-5; a weak D match, TRBD1 (6 bases). Trimming took 2 bases from V and 5 from J, leaving 7 bases between them. The germline gives CDR1 LNHDA, CDR2 SQIVND (reference sequence). CDR3 size: 13 residues. The CDR3 here is CASSINRDQPQHF. CDR3 DNA sequence: TGTGCCAGTAGTATAAACAGGGATCAGCCCCAGCATTTT.

The V gene is TRBV4-2, the J gene TRBJ2-6; perhaps TRBD1 as D (5 bases). Per germline, CDR1 LGHNA and CDR2 YNFKEQ. V was clipped by 3 bases and J by 2 bases, with 14 bases between them. The CDR3 runs 17 residues. The CDR3 is CASSHETGLAGANVLTF. CDR3 bases: TGTGCCAGCAGCCACGAAACAGGTCTCGCTGGGGCCAACGTCCTGACTTTC.

CDR3 in DNA: TGTGCCAGCAGCCAGAACACTGAAGCTTTCTTT. Amino acid sequence: CASSQNTEAFF. The rearrangement links TRBV5-4 to TRBJ1-1; D not certain. The CDR3 covers 11 residues. V was pared by 4 bases and J by 1 base, with 2 bases between. CDR1 and CDR2 from the germline V gene are SGHNT and YYREEE (reference sequence). Full variable domain (remainder filled in from reference TRBV5-4 and TRBJ1-1): ETGVTQSPTHLIKTRGQQVTLRCSSQSGHNTVSWYQQALGQGPQFIFQYYREEENGRGNFPPRFSGLQFPNYSSELNVNALELDDSALYLCASSQNTEAFFGQGTRLTVV.

The V gene is TRBV7-2, the J gene TRBJ1-1, with 10 nucleotides matching TRBD1. J gave up 5 bases and V 5 bases, and 8 bases lay outside the gene matches. The CDR3 is made up of 15 amino acids. Germline V gene data show CDR1 as SGHTA and CDR2 as FQGNSA. CDR3 coding DNA: TGTGCCAGCAGCCGAACCGGGACAGGGGAGACTGAAGCTTTCTTT. Translation: CASSRTGTGETEAFF.

This clone was counted a single time. The chain recombines TRBV10-3 with TRBJ1-3; the D gene is possibly TRBD1 (6 bases). V was cut by 0 bases and J by 1 base, with 13 bases left in between. The CDR3 consists of 17 residues. Germline V CDR1 and CDR2: ENHRY, SYGVKD. CDR3 sequence (DNA): TGTGCCATCAGTGAGTCACCCCCTACAGGGTCTGGAAACACCATATATTTT. This encodes CAISESPPTGSGNTIYF.

This clone was picked up a small number of times. This chain joins TRBV4-3 and TRBJ1-5; D is undetermined. There are 13 residues in the CDR3. Germline V gene sequence: CDR1 LGHNA, CDR2 YSLEER. V was clipped by 0 bases and J by 4 bases, with 4 bases between them. CDR3 residues: CASSQDHNQPQHF. In DNA form, the CDR3 reads TGCGCCAGCAGCCAAGATCATAATCAGCCCCAGCATTTT.

The rearrangement links TRBV6-7 to TRBJ1-5; D is uncertain. TRBV6-7 is sorted into the ORF group, with uncertain function. V lost 7 bases, J lost 4 bases, and 23 bases lay in between. This CDR3 contains 17 residues. CDR3 coding DNA: TGTGCCAGCATAAGGAACCTTGATTGGCAGGTAAATCAGCCCCAGCATTTT. This codes for CASIRNLDWQVNQPQHF.

This chain joins TRBV6-5 and TRBJ2-7; 9 bases match TRBD1. Trimming took 6 bases from V and 12 from J; bases not matched to a gene: 6. CDR1 and CDR2 from the germline V gene are MNHEY and SVGAGI. The CDR3 is made up of 11 amino acids. The CDR3 sequence is CASRATGGGYF. The CDR3 region has the DNA TGTGCCAGCAGGGCCACAGGGGGCGGGTACTTC.

The rearrangement links TRBV5-1 to TRBJ1-4; 11 bases map to TRBD1. Germline V gene data show CDR1 as SGHRS and CDR2 as YFSETQ. This CDR3 spans 19 amino acids. With V trimmed by 3 bases and J by 1 base, 11 bases remained unmatched. The CDR3 nucleotides read TGCGCCAGCAGCTACCGGACAGGGGGCGCCCCGGGAACTAATGAAAAACTGTTTTTT. Translated: CASSYRTGGAPGTNEKLFF.

The V and J genes are TRBV5-5 and TRBJ1-2; TRBD1 matches 7 bases. Trimming cost V 0 bases and J 8 bases; bases outside gene matches: 4. The germline CDR1 and CDR2 sequences are SGHKS and YYEKEE (reference sequence). This CDR3 has 13 residues. CDR3 nucleotides: TGTGCCAGCAGCTTGGAGGGGGCGGGGGGCTACACCTTC. Translation gives CASSLEGAGGYTF. Complete variable domain (other parts from reference TRBV5-5 and TRBJ1-2): DAGVTQSPTHLIKTRGQQVTLRCSPISGHKSVSWYQQVLGQGPQFIFQYYEKEERGRGNFPDRFSARQFPNYSSELNVNALLLGDSALYLCASSLEGAGGYTFGSGTRLTVV.

The chain uses TRBV7-2 and TRBJ2-3; D uncertain. V gave up 3 bases and J gave up 3 bases, with 7 bases separating them. The germline V gene has CDR1 SGHTA and CDR2 FQGNSA. The CDR3 extends over 13 amino acids. The CDR3 protein is CASSLGLTDTQYF. The CDR3 DNA is TGTGCCAGCAGCTTGGGCCTTACAGATACGCAGTATTTT.

The chain links TRBV6-5 to TRBJ1-1; the D is unclear. V lost 6 bases and J 1 base, leaving 12 bases between the germline ends. CDR3 length equals 14 residues. The germline CDR1 and CDR2 sequences are MNHEY and SVGAGI. The DNA for the CDR3 is TGTGCCAGCAGCCCGGACTTTCAGAACACTGAAGCTTTCTTT. This gives the protein CASSPDFQNTEAFF.

V is TRBV7-2 and J is TRBJ2-1; 8 bases are a match to TRBD2. The J segment lost 1 base and the V segment lost 7 bases, leaving 15 bases of the junction unmatched. The germline V gene has CDR1 SGHTA and CDR2 FQGNSA. This CDR3 has 18 residues. For the CDR3, the DNA is TGTGCCAGCAAACCGGGACTAGAGGCGGTCGGGTCCTACAATGAGCAGTTCTTC. This sequence encodes CASKPGLEAVGSYNEQFF.

The chain employs TRBV7-2 and TRBJ1-2, with TRBD1 matching over 8 bases. The length of the CDR3 is 17 residues. J lost 2 bases, V lost 5 bases, and 13 bases had no gene match. Germline V gene data show CDR1 as SGHTA and CDR2 as FQGNSA. DNA of the CDR3: TGTGCCAGCAGCCAAGGACTTGGGACAGGTTGGAACTATGGCTACACCTTC. Residues: CASSQGLGTGWNYGYTF.

Details on this clone: One end of the junction is discordant with germline, which a read error may explain. This rearrangement joins TRBV4-2 to TRBJ1-4; no reliable D call. The germline V gene encodes CDR1 LGHNA and CDR2 YNFKEQ. CDR3 length: 12 amino acids. The CDR3, as DNA: TGTGCCAGCAGCCAAACTGATGAAAAACTGTTTTTT. Translating gives CASSQTDEKLFF.

The rearrangement links TRBV29-1 to TRBJ1-2, with 9 bases aligning to TRBD1. With 6 bases clipped from V and 7 bases from J, the junction kept 6 bases outside the gene matches. CDR3 length: 12 amino acids. Germline CDR1 SQVTM, CDR2 ANQGSEA. CDR3 sequence reads: CSVEDRGSGYTF. CDR3 nucleotide sequence: TGCAGCGTCGAGGACAGGGGCAGTGGCTACACCTTC.

The count of this clone is one. CDR3 DNA sequence: TGTGCCAGCTCACCAAACGAAGGGGCGTCAGAAGCTTTCTTT. Translated, it gives CASSPNEGASEAFF. J is TRBJ1-1 and V is TRBV18; a possible D gene is TRBD1 (5 bases). This CDR3 has 14 residues. V was clipped by 2 bases and J by 8 bases, with 15 bases between them. In germline, CDR1 is KGHSH, CDR2 LQKENI.

The chain joins TRBV11-3 to TRBJ2-2; the D gene is possibly TRBD2 (5 bases). The CDR3 runs 11 residues. Germline V gene data show CDR1 as SGHNT and CDR2 as YENEEA. Trimming took off 5 bases at V and 8 bases at J, with 6 bases between the two ends. The CDR3 loop is CASSRRGELFF. CDR3 DNA: TGTGCCAGCAGCCGGAGGGGGGAGCTGTTTTTT.

This clone has only one observation. The chain couples TRBV5-4 to TRBJ1-2, with D perhaps TRBD1 (5 bases). This CDR3 has 16 amino acids. Trimming removed 6 bases at V and 4 bases at J, with 22 bases between. From germline, CDR1 is SGHNT and CDR2 YYREEE (reference sequence). CDR3 DNA sequence: TGTGCCAGCATCCCACGGGACGGGGGACTAACCTATGGCTACACCTTC. As protein: CASIPRDGGLTYGYTF.

This sequence joins TRBV10-3 and TRBJ2-7; D is undetermined. The CDR3 length is 14 residues. Germline CDR1 is ENHRY and CDR2 is SYGVKD. V was pared by 0 bases and J by 2 bases, with 8 bases between. The CDR3 here is CAISESPGPYEQYF. The CDR3, as DNA: TGTGCCATCAGTGAGTCGCCAGGCCCCTACGAGCAGTACTTC.

The chain is built from TRBV7-2 and TRBJ2-7; 9 nucleotides align to TRBD2. With 5 bases clipped from V and 2 bases from J, the junction kept 7 bases outside the gene matches. There are 15 residues in the CDR3. The V gene's germline CDR1 is SGHTA and CDR2 FQGNSA. The CDR3 nucleotides are TGTGCCAGCAGCCCTGTGGCTAGCGGGACCTACGAGCAGTACTTC. Its protein is CASSPVASGTYEQYF.

The chain has TRBV7-6 and TRBJ2-2; the D gene is possibly TRBD2 (7 bases). Germline V gives CDR1 SGHVS, CDR2 FNYEAQ. The V and J ends lost 5 bases and 8 bases respectively, with 21 bases between them. The CDR3 contains 16 residues. CDR3 amino acids: CASSPFWGGSSGELFF. The CDR3 coding sequence is TGTGCCAGCAGCCCTTTTTGGGGGGGCTCTTCTGGGGAGCTGTTTTTT.